These 18 T cell receptor beta chains came from one sample sequenced in a study of vaccination and CD4 T cells after COVID-19. The Oncomine TCR Beta short-read assay sequenced DNA from cultured CD4+ T cells. Using its own MiXCR run on the PCR reads, TCRdb lists one record per CDR3 protein. The data contain about 25,000 distinct CDR3 sequences, over 60% of them singletons. Regarding treatment: roughly ten-day PBMC culture with coronavirus spike peptide pools or control peptides (ViraFEST assay). These receptors are not linked to any known antigen. The sample was CD4+ T cells from blood, cultured in vitro, taken after SARS-CoV-2 vaccination. The receptors shown here come from a human donor who received a COVID-19 vaccine.

V gene TRBV10-3 combines with J gene TRBJ1-2; TRBD1 aligns across 7 bases. Germline V gene sequence: CDR1 ENHRY, CDR2 SYGVKD. V shed 6 bases and J 5 bases; nucleotides not matched to a gene: 15. This CDR3 spans 16 amino acids. As DNA, the CDR3 is TGTGCCATCAGGCCATCAGGGGGTCGGCGGGATTATGGCTACACCTTC. Translation: CAIRPSGGRRDYGYTF.

The chain recombines TRBV7-6 with TRBJ2-2, with no clear D. The ends were cut back, 5 bases at V and 5 bases at J, with 9 bases in the middle. CDR3 length: 13 amino acids. CDR1 and CDR2 (germline): SGHVS, FNYEAQ. CDR3 coding DNA: TGTGCCAGCAGCCCCTCAGAAACCGGGGAGCTGTTTTTT. Translation gives CASSPSETGELFF.

This chain connects TRBV20-1 to TRBJ2-7; TRBD2 matches 9 bases. The CDR3 runs to 15 residues. Losses at the gene ends were 3 bases for V and 4 bases for J; bases not matched to a gene: 10. Looked up from germline, CDR1 is DFQATT and CDR2 is SNEGSKA (reference sequence). This CDR3 reads CSARGLAGSFYEQYF. The CDR3 coding sequence is TGCAGTGCTAGGGGGCTAGCGGGGTCTTTTTACGAGCAGTACTTC.

This chain uses TRBV20-1 with TRBJ2-3; TRBD2 might be the D (6 bases). The CDR3 length is 15 residues. The ends were cut back, 0 bases at V and 5 bases at J, with 15 bases in the middle. The germline CDR1 and CDR2 sequences are DFQATT and SNEGSKA (reference sequence). CDR3 nucleotide sequence: TGCAGTGCTAGAGATCGACTAGATGCTGGAGATACGCAGTATTTT. Its protein is CSARDRLDAGDTQYF.

The CDR3 DNA sequence: TGCGCCAGCAGCTTTAGCGGTCAGCCCCAGCATTTT. This gives the protein CASSFSGQPQHF. The V call is TRBV5-1, the J call TRBJ1-5, with D unresolved. The V end lost 2 bases, the J end lost 6 bases, and 6 bases lay between the germline ends. CDR1 and CDR2 (germline): SGHRS, YFSETQ. The CDR3 is 12 amino acids.

J is TRBJ1-1 and V is TRBV29-1; 10 bases are shared with TRBD1. Per germline, CDR1 SQVTM and CDR2 ANQGSEA. There are 14 residues in the CDR3. V lost 6 bases, J lost 5 bases, and 9 bases stayed unmatched. The CDR3: CSVGRTGGFTEAFF. The CDR3 nucleotides read TGCAGCGTAGGCCGGACAGGGGGTTTTACTGAAGCTTTCTTT.

The chain carries TRBV30 and TRBJ1-1; 8 bases are shared with TRBD1. The CDR3 runs 13 residues. With 5 bases clipped from V and 3 bases from J, the junction kept 5 bases outside the gene matches. Germline CDR1 and CDR2: GTSNPN and SVGIG (reference sequence). CDR3 DNA sequence: TGTGCCTGGGACAGGGGATTAGACACTGAAGCTTTCTTT. Amino acids: CAWDRGLDTEAFF.

V is TRBV6-1 and J is TRBJ2-7; 8 bases agree with TRBD1. CDR1 is MNHNS, CDR2 SASEGT, per germline. This CDR3 has 15 residues. V gave up 6 bases and J gave up 2 bases; unmatched junction bases: 9. The CDR3 reads CASRGDRPLTYEQYF. The DNA for the CDR3 is TGTGCCAGCAGGGGGGACAGGCCACTCACCTACGAGCAGTACTTC.

The chain uses TRBV5-1 and TRBJ1-2; 7 bases fit TRBD1. This CDR3 is 12 amino acids long. V dropped 7 bases and J dropped 3; count of bases not matched to a gene: 3. In germline, CDR1 is SGHRS, CDR2 YFSETQ. This CDR3 is CASHRGDYGYTF. In DNA form, the CDR3 reads TGCGCCAGCCACAGGGGCGACTATGGCTACACCTTC. Filled out from reference TRBV5-1 and TRBJ1-2, the complete variable domain reads KAGVTQTPRYLIKTRGQQVTLSCSPISGHRSVSWYQQTPGQGLQFLFEYFSETQRNKGNFPGRFSGRQFSNSRSEMNVSTLELGDSALYLCASHRGDYGYTFGSGTRLTVV.

This chain joins TRBV12-3 or TRBV12-4 and TRBJ1-1; the D is unclear. The CDR3 consists of 12 residues. V was clipped by 0 bases and J by 3 bases, with 2 bases between them. The CDR3 DNA follows: TGTGCCAGCAGTTTAGCCTACACTGAAGCTTTCTTT. Amino acid sequence: CASSLAYTEAFF.

This clonotype was seen more than once but under ten times. DNA of the CDR3: TGTGCCTGGAGTGGGTCAGGGCATGGGAATCAGCCCCAGCATTTT. It translates to CAWSGSGHGNQPQHF. The rearrangement uses TRBV30 and TRBJ1-5; TRBD1 is a possible D gene (5 bases). The CDR3 contains 15 residues. The V end was cut by 1 base, the J end by 4 bases, with 14 bases between. Germline CDR1 and CDR2: GTSNPN and SVGIG (reference sequence). The full variable domain, its missing parts supplied by reference TRBV30 and TRBJ1-5, is SQTIHQWPATLVQPVGSPLSLECTVEGTSNPNLYWYRQAAGRGLQLLFYSVGIGQISSEVPQNLSASRPQDRQFILSSKKLLLSDSGFYLCAWSGSGHGNQPQHFGDGTRLSIL.

This chain joins TRBV10-1 and TRBJ2-1; 9 positions match TRBD2. Germline-derived CDR1 and CDR2 are WNHNN and SYGVQD (reference sequence). Trimming removed 5 bases from V and 6 bases from J; junction bases left unmatched: 2. The CDR3 covers 13 residues. The CDR3 protein is CASSPAGGNEQFF. The CDR3, as DNA: TGCGCCAGCAGTCCAGCGGGGGGCAATGAGCAGTTCTTC.

The chain recombines TRBV6-1 with TRBJ1-6; D unclear. CDR3 length equals 17 residues. V lost 5 bases to trimming and J lost 0 bases, with 14 bases between them. The germline V gene encodes CDR1 MNHNS and CDR2 SASEGT. The chain's CDR3 is CASSRQDGYSYNSPLHF. CDR3 in DNA: TGTGCCAGCAGTCGCCAGGACGGATACTCCTATAATTCACCCCTCCACTTT.

V and J are TRBV2 and TRBJ1-6; D unclear. The germline V gene has CDR1 SNHLY and CDR2 FYNNEI. V shed 8 bases and J shed 9 bases, with 23 bases lying between them. The CDR3 is 16 amino acids. In nucleotides, the CDR3 is TGTGCCAGCCATAAAGCATCAGGTTCCCCGGGTTCACCCCTCCACTTT. Its translation is CASHKASGSPGSPLHF.

The rearrangement links TRBV25-1 to TRBJ2-7, with 9 bases identical to TRBD2. CDR3 length: 16 residues. Germline CDR1 and CDR2: MGHDK and SYGVNS. J lost 2 bases, V lost 6 bases, and 11 bases had no gene match. The CDR3 sequence: CASRGSRGGSAYEQYF. The CDR3 DNA follows: TGTGCCAGCAGGGGCTCGCGGGGGGGCTCCGCCTACGAGCAGTACTTC.

This clonotype came up a few times. The chain recombines TRBV7-8 with TRBJ2-3; D may be TRBD1 (5 bases). This CDR3 comprises 16 residues. The germline V gene encodes CDR1 SGHVS and CDR2 FQNEAQ. Trimming left V 2 bases short and J 0 bases short, with 12 bases between. CDR3 loop: CASSLKSGASTDTQYF. The CDR3 nucleotides read TGTGCCAGCAGCTTAAAAAGTGGGGCTAGCACAGATACGCAGTATTTT.

This clonotype was found a few times. The chain links TRBV24-1 to TRBJ2-5; 8 nucleotides line up with TRBD2. The CDR3 contains 16 residues. The V and J ends lost 3 bases and 0 bases, in that order; junction bases with no gene match: 5. From germline, CDR1 is KGHDR and CDR2 SFDVKD. CDR3 sequence (DNA): TGTGCCACCAGTGATCAACGGGGGGGGTACCAAGAGACCCAGTACTTC. This codes for CATSDQRGGYQETQYF.

The V and J genes are TRBV20-1 and TRBJ2-7; possibly TRBD1 for D (6 bases). Looked up from germline, CDR1 is DFQATT and CDR2 is SNEGSKA (reference sequence). The CDR3 spans 16 residues. V was trimmed by 0 bases and J by 0 bases, leaving 15 bases between them. In DNA form, the CDR3 reads TGCAGTGCTAGAGATCGAATGACAGGTTACTCCTACGAGCAGTACTTC. This sequence encodes CSARDRMTGYSYEQYF.